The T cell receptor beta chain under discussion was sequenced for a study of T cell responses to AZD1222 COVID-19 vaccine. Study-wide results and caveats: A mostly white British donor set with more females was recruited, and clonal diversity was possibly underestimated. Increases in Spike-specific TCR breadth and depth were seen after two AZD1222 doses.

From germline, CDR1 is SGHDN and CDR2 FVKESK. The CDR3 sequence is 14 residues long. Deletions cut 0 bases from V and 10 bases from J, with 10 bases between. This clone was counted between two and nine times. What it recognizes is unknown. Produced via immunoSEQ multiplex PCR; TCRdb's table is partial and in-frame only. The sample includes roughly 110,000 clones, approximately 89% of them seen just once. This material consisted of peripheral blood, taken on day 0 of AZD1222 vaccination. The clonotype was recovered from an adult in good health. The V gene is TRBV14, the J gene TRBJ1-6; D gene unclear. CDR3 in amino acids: CASSQEAHSSPLHF. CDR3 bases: TGTGCCAGCAGCCAAGAGGCCCATAGCTCACCCCTCCACTTT.